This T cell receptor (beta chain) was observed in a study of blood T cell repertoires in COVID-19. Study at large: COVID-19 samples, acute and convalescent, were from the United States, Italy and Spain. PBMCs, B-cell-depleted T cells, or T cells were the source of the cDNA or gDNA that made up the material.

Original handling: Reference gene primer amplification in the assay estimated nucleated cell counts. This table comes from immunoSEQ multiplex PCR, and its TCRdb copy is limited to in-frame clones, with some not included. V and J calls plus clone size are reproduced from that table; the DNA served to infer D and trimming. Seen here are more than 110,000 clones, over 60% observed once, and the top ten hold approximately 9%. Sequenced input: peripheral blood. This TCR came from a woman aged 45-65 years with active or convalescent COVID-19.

The CDR3 DNA is TGCGCCAGCAGCTTGGGATCTCGGTGGGATACGCAGTATTTT. This translates into CASSLGSRWDTQYF. The chain joins TRBV5-1 to TRBJ2-3; D not resolved. V was trimmed by 0 bases and J by 6 bases, leaving 11 bases between them. Germline V gene data show CDR1 as SGHRS and CDR2 as YFSETQ. The CDR3 is 14 residues long. The full variable domain, its missing parts supplied by reference TRBV5-1 and TRBJ2-3, is KAGVTQTPRYLIKTRGQQVTLSCSPISGHRSVSWYQQTPGQGLQFLFEYFSETQRNKGNFPGRFSGRQFSNSRSEMNVSTLELGDSALYLCASSLGSRWDTQYFGPGTRLTVL.